A single sample is the source of the 23 T cell receptor beta chains below, sequenced in a study of CD8 T cells in Susac syndrome. With random hexamers, reverse transcription was performed on roughly 0.45 to 1 ug of RNA. In TCRdb, the immunoSEQ multiplex PCR reads were re-called with MiXCR into one record per CDR3 protein. Of about 240,000 distinct CDR3 sequences in the sample, about 95% were seen once. Sequencing input: CD4+ T cells from PBMCs. All receptors come from a human donor with Susac syndrome.

The chain joins TRBV3-1 to TRBJ2-1; D is perhaps TRBD2 (6 bases). Trimming took 4 bases from V and 7 from J, leaving 14 bases between them. CDR3 size: 14 residues. Looked up from germline, CDR1 is LGHDT and CDR2 is YNNKEL (reference sequence). CDR3 DNA sequence: TGTGCCAGCAGCCGACCCGGGAGAGGGAATGAGCAGTTCTTC. Protein sequence: CASSRPGRGNEQFF.

This chain joins TRBV10-3 and TRBJ2-3; D uncertain. The CDR3 is 14 amino acids. Germline V gives CDR1 ENHRY, CDR2 SYGVKD. V was clipped by 3 bases and J by 0 bases, with 7 bases between them. CDR3 sequence: CAISEGGSTDTQYF. Here the CDR3 DNA reads TGTGCCATCAGTGAAGGTGGAAGCACAGATACGCAGTATTTT.

V is TRBV15 and J is TRBJ1-4; perhaps TRBD1 as D (6 bases). CDR1 LNHNV and CDR2 YYDKDF come from the germline V gene (reference sequence). V was clipped by 1 base and J by 5 bases, with 14 bases between them. The CDR3 is 16 amino acids. DNA for the CDR3: TGTGCCACCAGCAGAGGAAGGACAGAGGAAAATGAAAAACTGTTTTTT. This gives the protein CATSRGRTEENEKLFF. Looking up the rest from reference TRBV15 and TRBJ1-4 gives the full variable domain: DAMVIQNPRYQVTQFGKPVTLSCSQTLNHNVMYWYQQKSSQAPKLLFHYYDKDFNNEADTPDNFQSRRPNTSFCFLDIRSPGLGDTAMYLCATSRGRTEENEKLFFGSGTQLSVL.

This chain uses TRBV5-1 with TRBJ2-1; no reliable D call. This CDR3 has 13 amino acids. Germline assignment: CDR1 SGHRS and CDR2 YFSETQ. Trimming removed 0 bases at V and 9 bases at J, with 10 bases between. DNA of the CDR3: TGCGCCAGCAGCTTGGAAAACATCGGTGAGCAGTTCTTC. Protein product: CASSLENIGEQFF.

This chain uses TRBV20-1 with TRBJ2-1; TRBD2 agrees at 10 bases. The CDR3 extends over 15 amino acids. Per germline, CDR1 DFQATT and CDR2 SNEGSKA (reference sequence). Trimming at V came to 6 bases and at J to 7 bases, leaving 12 bases not matched to a gene. The CDR3 region is CSAFSSGRTGNEQFF. As DNA, the CDR3 is TGCAGTGCCTTTTCTAGCGGGAGAACGGGGAATGAGCAGTTCTTC.

The sample holds one count of this clonotype. The genes are TRBV6-5 and TRBJ1-1; a possible D gene is TRBD1 (5 bases). The CDR3 sequence is 14 residues long. Trimming cost V 7 bases and J 5 bases, with 17 bases left between them. Per germline, CDR1 MNHEY and CDR2 SVGAGI. The CDR3 DNA follows: TGTGCCAGCATCCACCACCTGGGGGGGACTGAAGCTTTCTTT. Translating it yields CASIHHLGGTEAFF.

The rearrangement links TRBV20-1 to TRBJ2-1; 8 bases agree with TRBD1. The V segment lost 3 bases and the J segment 7 bases; nucleotides outside the gene matches: 14. This CDR3 has 16 residues. Germline CDR1 reads DFQATT; CDR2 reads SNEGSKA (reference sequence). The chain's CDR3 is CSARKPGQVLKNEQFF. The CDR3 DNA follows: TGCAGTGCTAGGAAACCGGGACAGGTGTTAAAAAATGAGCAGTTCTTC.

The V gene is TRBV7-6, the J gene TRBJ2-2; no firm D call. This CDR3 has 13 amino acids. V lost 5 bases and J lost 5, with 9 bases in between. Germline V lookup: CDR1 SGHVS, CDR2 FNYEAQ. The CDR3 spells CASSPRATGELFF. CDR3 coding DNA: TGTGCCAGCAGCCCCCGGGCTACCGGGGAGCTGTTTTTT. The full variable domain, completed using reference TRBV7-6 and TRBJ2-2, is GAGVSQSPRYKVTKRGQDVALRCDPISGHVSLYWYRQALGQGPEFLTYFNYEAQQDKSGLPNDRFSAERPEGSISTLTIQRTEQRDSAMYRCASSPRATGELFFGEGSRLTVL.

This clonotype showed up just once. V and J are TRBV12-3 or TRBV12-4 and TRBJ1-1; unclear D gene. The CDR3 totals 13 residues. V shed 3 bases and J shed 4 bases, with 9 bases lying between them. The CDR3 is CASSFQDFTEAFF. The CDR3 DNA is TGTGCCAGCAGTTTTCAGGACTTCACTGAAGCTTTCTTT.

The chain couples TRBV12-3 or TRBV12-4 to TRBJ2-7; 10 nucleotides match TRBD1. The CDR3 is made up of 14 amino acids. V lost 10 bases, J lost 2 bases, and 8 bases stayed unmatched. The CDR3 bases are TGTGCCACAAGCGGGACAGGGGCGACCTACGAGCAGTACTTC. It translates to CATSGTGATYEQYF.

The rearrangement joins TRBV29-1 to TRBJ1-2; D is possibly TRBD1 (5 bases). The germline CDR1 and CDR2 sequences are SQVTM and ANQGSEA. CDR3 length: 13 amino acids. Deletions cut 6 bases from V and 4 bases from J, with 15 bases between. CDR3 residues: CSVVAGTVYGYTF. CDR3 DNA sequence: TGCAGCGTCGTTGCGGGGACGGTCTATGGCTACACCTTC.

The rearrangement uses TRBV20-1 and TRBJ1-1; TRBD1 matches at 8 bases. This CDR3 contains 16 residues. The germline V gene encodes CDR1 DFQATT and CDR2 SNEGSKA (reference sequence). V trimming: 0 bases; J trimming: 6 bases; junction bases outside the gene matches: 12. CDR3: CSARDGTGALGAEAFF. The CDR3 DNA reads as TGCAGTGCTAGAGATGGGACAGGCGCCTTAGGGGCTGAAGCTTTCTTT.

V is TRBV20-1 and J is TRBJ2-7, with TRBD2 matching over 8 bases. CDR3 size: 14 residues. With 3 bases clipped from V and 5 bases from J, the junction kept 9 bases outside the gene matches. From germline, CDR1 is DFQATT and CDR2 SNEGSKA (reference sequence). The CDR3 sequence: CSARTIGRVDEQYF. Here the CDR3 DNA reads TGCAGTGCTAGGACGATCGGGAGGGTTGACGAGCAGTACTTC.

The chain uses TRBV19 and TRBJ1-1; D gene uncertain. The CDR3 extends over 12 amino acids. Between the trimmed V and J ends, which lost 6 bases and 1 base, there was a span of 6 bases. Germline values: CDR1 LNHDA, CDR2 SQIVND (reference sequence). CDR3 DNA sequence: TGTGCCAGTAGGTTTAGGAACACTGAAGCTTTCTTT. This encodes CASRFRNTEAFF. Filled out from reference TRBV19 and TRBJ1-1, the complete variable domain reads DGGITQSPKYLFRKEGQNVTLSCEQNLNHDAMYWYRQDPGQGLRLIYYSQIVNDFQKGDIAEGYSVSREKKESFPLTVTSAQKNPTAFYLCASRFRNTEAFFGQGTRLTVV.

The chain is built from TRBV2 and TRBJ2-7; 7 positions agree with TRBD2. From germline, CDR1 is SNHLY and CDR2 FYNNEI. V was pared by 8 bases and J by 3 bases, with 7 bases of the junction left unmatched. This CDR3 contains 13 residues. This CDR3 reads CASVDIAGYEQYF. CDR3 sequence (DNA): TGTGCCAGCGTAGACATAGCGGGCTACGAGCAGTACTTC.

The V gene is TRBV5-1, the J gene TRBJ1-1; D is perhaps TRBD1 (5 bases). This CDR3 has 16 amino acids. Trimming pared 4 bases from V and 1 base from J, leaving 17 bases between. The V gene's germline CDR1 is SGHRS and CDR2 YFSETQ. The CDR3: CASSRAKGLSNTEAFF. Written as DNA, the CDR3 is TGCGCCAGCAGCAGGGCCAAGGGACTGTCGAACACTGAAGCTTTCTTT. Combining the CDR3 with reference TRBV5-1 and TRBJ1-1 gives the whole variable domain KAGVTQTPRYLIKTRGQQVTLSCSPISGHRSVSWYQQTPGQGLQFLFEYFSETQRNKGNFPGRFSGRQFSNSRSEMNVSTLELGDSALYLCASSRAKGLSNTEAFFGQGTRLTVV.

The DNA of the CDR3 is TGCGCCAGCAGCCAAGACGAGGGGCCACATTCGTACTTC. This translates into CASSQDEGPHSYF. The rearrangement joins TRBV4-1 to TRBJ2-4; D assignment may be TRBD1 or TRBD2 (5 bases each). The CDR3 runs 13 residues. CDR1 and CDR2 (germline): MGHRA, YSYEKL. V lost 0 bases and J lost 15, with 15 bases in between.

The rearrangement uses TRBV4-2 and TRBJ2-7; no reliable D call. Between the trimmed V and J ends, which lost 4 bases and 5 bases, there was a span of 21 bases. The CDR3 consists of 16 residues. From germline, CDR1 is LGHNA and CDR2 YNFKEQ. The CDR3 sequence is CASSLQPGPKGHEQYF. The CDR3 nucleotides read TGTGCCAGCAGCCTTCAACCGGGTCCCAAGGGCCACGAGCAGTACTTC.

The chain recombines TRBV20-1 with TRBJ2-6; 9 bases map to TRBD1. Looked up from germline, CDR1 is DFQATT and CDR2 is SNEGSKA (reference sequence). Trimming removed 3 bases from V and 11 bases from J; junction bases left unmatched: 5. The CDR3 runs 13 residues. The CDR3 region has the DNA TGCAGTGCTAGGGCCGGGACAGGGTACGTCCTGACTTTC. Amino acids: CSARAGTGYVLTF.

The chain links TRBV9 to TRBJ2-6; D is possibly TRBD2 (6 bases). This CDR3 is built from 18 residues. The V end was cut by 1 base, the J end by 0 bases, with 14 bases between. Germline CDR1 is SGDLS and CDR2 is YYNGEE. CDR3 loop: CASSVSLAWRSGANVLTF. The CDR3 nucleotides read TGTGCCAGCAGCGTATCCCTAGCGTGGCGCTCTGGGGCCAACGTCCTGACTTTC.

This clonotype occurred once. The chain links TRBV2 to TRBJ2-1; TRBD2 aligns across 13 bases. This CDR3 has 18 amino acids. CDR1 is SNHLY, CDR2 FYNNEI, per germline. V lost 11 bases to trimming and J lost 2 bases; unmatched junction nucleotides: 15. The CDR3 DNA reads as TGTGCCCGACCCGGGACTAGCGGGAAGGTCCAACCCTACAATGAGCAGTTCTTC. Translation: CARPGTSGKVQPYNEQFF.

J is TRBJ2-3 and V is TRBV20-1; 9 positions match TRBD2. J gave up 4 bases and V 5 bases, and 10 bases lay outside the gene matches. Germline-derived CDR1 and CDR2 are DFQATT and SNEGSKA (reference sequence). The CDR3 consists of 15 residues. The CDR3 sequence: CSAGVASGIADTQYF. CDR3 bases: TGCAGTGCTGGGGTAGCTAGCGGGATCGCAGATACGCAGTATTTT.

The V call is TRBV12-3 or TRBV12-4, the J call TRBJ1-5, with D possibly being TRBD1 (5 bases). V lost 4 bases and J lost 5, with 9 bases in between. This CDR3 comprises 13 residues. CDR3 amino acids: CASSSRDYQPQHF. The CDR3 region has the DNA TGTGCCAGCAGTTCCCGGGACTATCAGCCCCAGCATTTT.